This entry concerns a single T cell receptor beta chain. The CDR3 runs to 16 residues. V dropped 8 bases and J dropped 0; count of bases not matched to a gene: 12. Germline V CDR1 and CDR2: MDHEN, SYDVKM. The assay was immunoSEQ multiplex PCR, and TCRdb's table has in-frame clones only and misses some. The data show 85,000 to 100,000 clones, 95% seen once. The data derive from a study of technical replicates of blood from a few donors. The sample taken for sequencing was T cells isolated from PBMCs. This clonotype was sampled from a human donor in good health. The chain couples TRBV28 to TRBJ1-2; 7 bases fit TRBD1. CDR3 DNA sequence: TGTGCCAGCCGCCGACAGGGCCTAGCCCCTAACTATGGCTACACCTTC. This sequence encodes CASRRQGLAPNYGYTF.